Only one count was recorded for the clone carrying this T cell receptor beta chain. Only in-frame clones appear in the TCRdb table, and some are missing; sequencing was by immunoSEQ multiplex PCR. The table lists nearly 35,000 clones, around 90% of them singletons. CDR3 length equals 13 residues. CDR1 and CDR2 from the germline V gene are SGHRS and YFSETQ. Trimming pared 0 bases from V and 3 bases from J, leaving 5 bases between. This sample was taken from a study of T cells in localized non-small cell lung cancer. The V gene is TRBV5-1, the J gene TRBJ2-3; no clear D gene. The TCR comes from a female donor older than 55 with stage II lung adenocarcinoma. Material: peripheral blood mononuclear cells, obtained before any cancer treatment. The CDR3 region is CASSLGRTDTQYF. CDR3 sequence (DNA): TGCGCCAGCAGCTTGGGACGGACAGATACGCAGTATTTT. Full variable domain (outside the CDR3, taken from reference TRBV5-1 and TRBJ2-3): KAGVTQTPRYLIKTRGQQVTLSCSPISGHRSVSWYQQTPGQGLQFLFEYFSETQRNKGNFPGRFSGRQFSNSRSEMNVSTLELGDSALYLCASSLGRTDTQYFGPGTRLTVL.